Listed here is a single TCR beta chain. Its specificity is unknown. Sequencing libraries for TCR beta were prepared with iRepertoire HTBI primers and Arm-PCR of CDR3 regions. MiXCR, applied by TCRdb to the multiplex PCR reads, yields one record per CDR3 protein. Seen here are about 560,000 distinct CDR3 sequences, 16% observed once, and the top ten hold 12%. The data were obtained in a study of regulatory T cells in long-lasting Graves disease. Findings and caveats of the study: Accuracy might have suffered from few samples.

Time point here: newly diagnosed GD, antithyroid drugs for less than 3 months. With RNA extracted from PBMCs as input, the TCR library was made. The CDR3 covers 15 residues. The V and J ends lost 0 bases and 0 bases respectively, with 8 bases between them. Germline V gene sequence: CDR1 LNHNV, CDR2 YYDKDF (reference sequence). These data were likewise used in another study, on T cells in Graves' hyperthyroidism and ophthalmopathy. That report adds: Stable Graves' hyperthyroidism meant no ophthalmopathy progression within 18 months. Primed by the HTBI set, a first-round RT-PCR was run on the TCR CDR3.

The J gene is TRBJ1-2, the V gene TRBV15; D gene unclear. Material: peripheral blood mononuclear cells (PBMCs), obtained at new diagnosis, from a patient treated with antithyroid drugs. This receptor was taken from a man between 18 and 29 years old with Graves disease. In nucleotides, the CDR3 is TGTGCCACCAGCAGAGATTTATCAACTAACTATGGCTACACCTTC. This gives the protein CATSRDLSTNYGYTF.